Below are 3 T cell receptor beta chains sequenced from a single sample in a study of blood T cell repertoires in COVID-19. TCRdb's copy holds only in-frame clones and misses some; the assay was immunoSEQ multiplex PCR. Of about 300,000 clones in the sample, 80% to 90% are singletons; the top ten hold around 6.6%. The sequenced material came from peripheral blood. Receptors were obtained from a man aged 18 to 35 who had recovered from COVID-19.

The chain employs TRBV7-8 and TRBJ2-1, with D possibly TRBD1 on 5 matching bases. Germline CDR1 and CDR2: SGHVS and FQNEAQ. V was trimmed by 3 bases and J by 10 bases, leaving 22 bases between them. The CDR3 contains 16 residues. In DNA form, the CDR3 reads TGTGCCAGCAGCTTTTCCGGACCTCAGGGATCGCAGGAGCAGTTCTTC. Amino acid sequence: CASSFSGPQGSQEQFF.

The CDR3: CASSAGESYEQYF. CDR3 in DNA: TGTGCCAGCAGCGCGGGAGAGTCCTACGAGCAGTACTTC. The chain is built from TRBV9 and TRBJ2-7, with TRBD2 as a possible D gene (6 bases). In germline, CDR1 is SGDLS, CDR2 YYNGEE. The CDR3 length is 13 residues. Between the trimmed V and J ends, which lost 3 bases and 1 base, there was a span of 8 bases.

V and J are TRBV5-1 and TRBJ1-2; a possible D gene is TRBD1 (6 bases). This CDR3 region has 14 residues. V lost 4 bases and J 5 bases, leaving 15 bases between the germline ends. CDR1 SGHRS and CDR2 YFSETQ come from the germline V gene. In DNA form, the CDR3 reads TGCGCCAGCAGCCCCGTCGACAGGCTTTATGGCTACACCTTC. Translated, it gives CASSPVDRLYGYTF.